The 10 T cell receptor beta chains below all came from one sample that was sequenced in a study of OX40 agonist ivuxolimab in advanced cancers. TCRdb's table, derived via immunoSEQ multiplex PCR, lists solely in-frame clones and lacks some. The sample yields just under 75,000 clones, roughly 92% seen once. This specimen was CD4+ or CD8+ T cells sorted from blood, taken in a trial of the OX40 agonist ivuxolimab. The receptors originated from an adult with an advanced solid tumor such as melanoma, head and neck, liver or kidney cancer.

The rearrangement joins TRBV4-3 to TRBJ2-1; TRBD2 matches at 7 bases. The CDR3 spans 15 residues. After removal of 2 bases from V and 6 bases from J, the junction contained 7 bases not matched to a gene. CDR1 is LGHNA, CDR2 YSLEER, per germline. The CDR3 region has the DNA TGCGCCAGCAGCCAAACCTCTAGCGGTAGCAATGAGCAGTTCTTC. Translation: CASSQTSSGSNEQFF.

V gene TRBV27 combines with J gene TRBJ1-1; 7 bases match TRBD1. Trimming removed 6 bases from V and 4 bases from J; junction bases left unmatched: 14. Germline-derived CDR1 and CDR2 are MNHEY and SMNVEV (reference sequence). CDR3 length equals 16 residues. CDR3 amino acids: CASRIRTGYRGTEAFF. CDR3 nucleotide sequence: TGTGCCAGCAGAATACGGACAGGATACCGGGGCACTGAAGCTTTCTTT.

The V and J genes are TRBV6-4 and TRBJ1-1; no clear D. CDR3 length equals 13 residues. Germline assignment: CDR1 MRHNA and CDR2 SNTAGT. The V gene lost 4 bases and the J gene lost 1 base, with 7 bases spanning the gap. DNA for the CDR3: TGTGCCAGCAGTGCGCAGGCGAACACTGAAGCTTTCTTT. It yields the protein CASSAQANTEAFF.

This chain links TRBV10-3 with TRBJ2-3; 12 bases are a match to TRBD2. Germline lookup yields CDR1 ENHRY and CDR2 SYGVKD. Trimming at V came to 7 bases and at J to 1 base, leaving 9 bases not matched to a gene. The CDR3 covers 17 residues. The CDR3 sequence: CAIMGTSGFGGTDTQYF. As DNA, the CDR3 is TGTGCCATCATGGGGACTAGCGGGTTTGGGGGCACAGATACGCAGTATTTT.

The rearrangement links TRBV11-3 to TRBJ2-1; D is possibly TRBD1 or TRBD2 (6 bases each). The germline V gene has CDR1 SGHNT and CDR2 YENEEA. The CDR3 extends over 17 amino acids. V lost 5 bases and J 4 bases, leaving 21 bases between the germline ends. The CDR3 sequence: CASSQPGNRAGYNEQFF. CDR3 in DNA: TGTGCCAGCAGCCAGCCCGGGAACAGGGCGGGATACAATGAGCAGTTCTTC. The whole variable domain, remainder taken from reference TRBV11-3 and TRBJ2-1, is EAGVVQSPRYKIIEKKQPVAFWCNPISGHNTLYWYLQNLGQGPELLIRYENEEAVDDSQLPKDRFSAERLKGVDSTLKIQPAELGDSAVYLCASSQPGNRAGYNEQFFGPGTRLTVL.

The chain is built from TRBV29-1 and TRBJ2-1; perhaps TRBD1 as D (5 bases). V gave up 0 bases and J gave up 8 bases, with 20 bases separating them. CDR1 SQVTM and CDR2 ANQGSEA come from the germline V gene. The CDR3 is 16 residues long. This CDR3 is CSVEDYVQGGFDEQFF. The CDR3 DNA sequence: TGCAGCGTTGAAGATTACGTCCAGGGTGGATTCGATGAGCAGTTCTTC.

The chain carries TRBV7-9 and TRBJ1-2; D unresolved. V lost 3 bases and J lost 6, with 11 bases in between. Germline CDR1 reads SEHNR; CDR2 reads FQNEAQ (reference sequence). The CDR3 loop spans 13 amino acids. In DNA, the CDR3 is TGTGCCAGCAGCTTTTCTTTGCTTGATGGCTACACCTTC. This encodes CASSFSLLDGYTF.

The chain is built from TRBV6-4 and TRBJ2-2, with 8 bases aligning to TRBD1. The trim removed 5 bases at V and 5 bases at J, leaving 7 bases unmatched. This CDR3 comprises 15 residues. From germline, CDR1 is MRHNA and CDR2 SNTAGT. In DNA, the CDR3 is TGTGCCAGCAGTAGTCAGGGGGCATGGACCGGGGAGCTGTTTTTT. Translation: CASSSQGAWTGELFF.

The chain recombines TRBV5-4 with TRBJ2-5; 8 nucleotides agree with TRBD2. The tail of the sequence fits TRBJ2-7 better, so the J call may be wrong. The CDR3 is made up of 16 amino acids. Germline CDR1 reads SGHNT; CDR2 reads YYREEE (reference sequence). This chain's CDR3 is CASSFGGAPLSYEQYF. The CDR3 coding sequence is TGTGCCAGCAGCTTCGGGGGGGCCCCCCTCTCCTACGAGCAGTACTTC.

The chain joins TRBV14 to TRBJ1-1; 9 nucleotides agree with TRBD1. The CDR3 totals 15 residues. V dropped 4 bases and J dropped 0; count of bases not matched to a gene: 3. The germline gives CDR1 SGHDN, CDR2 FVKESK. This CDR3 reads CASSPGQGMNTEAFF. The DNA of the CDR3 is TGTGCCAGCAGCCCTGGACAGGGGATGAACACTGAAGCTTTCTTT.